This T cell receptor beta chain derives from a study of beta chain features in type 1 diabetes. Every isolated RNA sample was fully reverse transcribed, so sequencing captured expressed TCRB transcripts. The data were produced by immunoSEQ multiplex PCR, yet TCRdb's version contains in-frame clones alone and is incomplete. The repertoire holds roughly 230,000 clones, with about 10% as singletons. This CDR3 has 14 residues. Germline assignment: CDR1 SGDLS and CDR2 YYNGEE. V was pared by 2 bases and J by 4 bases, with 9 bases between. This receptor was identified in a woman between 18 and 29 years old in good health. Sequencing used naive CD4+ T cells from blood. This rearrangement joins TRBV9 to TRBJ2-2; maybe TRBD1 (5 bases). CDR3 sequence (DNA): TGTGCCAGCAGCGTTACAGGTCCCACCGGGGAGCTGTTTTTT. Its protein is CASSVTGPTGELFF.